What follows are 28 T cell receptor beta chains derived from one specimen sequenced in a study of Graves' ophthalmopathy and Graves' hyperthyroidism. TCR beta CDR3 regions were amplified from RNA transcripts. In the first round, RT-PCR was carried out with HTBI primers, and a multiplex PCR formed the second round. Each CDR3 protein is one row after TCRdb ran MiXCR on the multiplex PCR reads. The repertoire holds a few hundred thousand distinct CDR3 sequences, with over 15% as singletons. Sequenced: peripheral blood. All receptors come from a woman aged 18-30 years with stable Graves' hyperthyroidism.

The chain recombines TRBV6-2 or TRBV6-3 with TRBJ2-5; D assignment may be TRBD1 or TRBD2 (5 bases each). The CDR3 contains 15 residues. Germline CDR1 MNHEY, CDR2 SVGEGT. V was trimmed by 6 bases and J by 4 bases, leaving 18 bases between them. This chain's CDR3 is CASRPGRIIGETQYF. The DNA of the CDR3 is TGTGCCAGCAGACCGGGACGGATCATCGGAGAGACCCAGTACTTC.

CDR3 loop: CASSLEGRPQHF. The CDR3 DNA sequence: TGTGCCAGCAGCTTAGAAGGGAGGCCCCAGCATTTT. The V call is TRBV7-9, the J call TRBJ1-5; D remains unclear. This CDR3 comprises 12 residues. CDR1 and CDR2 (germline): SEHNR, FQNEAQ (reference sequence). Trimming stripped 1 base from V and 9 bases from J, with 7 bases between.

In this sample, this clonotype turned up many times. The J gene is TRBJ2-5, the V gene TRBV7-2, with D hard to call. The V end lost 3 bases, the J end lost 4 bases, and 12 bases lay between the germline ends. The CDR3 length is 14 residues. Germline V gene lookup returns CDR1 SGHTA and CDR2 FQGNSA. The CDR3 sequence is CASSLVAVGETQYF. DNA for the CDR3: TGTGCCAGCAGCTTGGTGGCGGTGGGAGAGACCCAGTACTTC. Full variable domain (remainder filled in from reference TRBV7-2 and TRBJ2-5): GAGVSQSPSNKVTEKGKDVELRCDPISGHTALYWYRQSLGQGLEFLIYFQGNSAPDKSGLPSDRFSAERTGGSVSTLTIQRTQQEDSAVYLCASSLVAVGETQYFGPGTRLLVL.

This clonotype was detected many times. The chain combines TRBV19 with TRBJ2-7, with 7 bases identical to TRBD1. Unmatched junction bases numbered 2, after V lost 7 bases and J lost 2 bases. Germline V gene sequence: CDR1 LNHDA, CDR2 SQIVND (reference sequence). This CDR3 contains 12 residues. CDR3 bases: TGTGCCAGTAAAGACAGGGCCTACGAGCAGTACTTC. The encoded protein is CASKDRAYEQYF. Using reference TRBV19 and TRBJ2-7 for the parts outside the CDR3, the full variable domain is DGGITQSPKYLFRKEGQNVTLSCEQNLNHDAMYWYRQDPGQGLRLIYYSQIVNDFQKGDIAEGYSVSREKKESFPLTVTSAQKNPTAFYLCASKDRAYEQYFGPGTRLTVT.

This clonotype was observed at least ten times. The rearrangement joins TRBV11-1 to TRBJ1-1; D is possibly TRBD1 (6 bases). This CDR3 is 16 amino acids long. V was trimmed by 5 bases and J by 5 bases, leaving 21 bases between them. Per the germline V gene, CDR1 is SGHAT and CDR2 is FQDESV (reference sequence). The CDR3 coding sequence is TGTGCCAGCAGCCCCAGGACAGCCCTTGCTACGACTGAAGCTTTCTTT. It translates to CASSPRTALATTEAFF.

This clonotype has only a few counts. The chain couples TRBV3-1 to TRBJ2-7, with D uncertain. This CDR3 region has 12 residues. V dropped 1 base and J dropped 5 bases, with 6 bases sitting between them. Germline CDR1 and CDR2: LGHDT and YNNKEL (reference sequence). This CDR3 reads CASSQVSDEQYF. The CDR3 region has the DNA TGTGCCAGCAGCCAAGTATCAGACGAGCAGTACTTC.

Ten or more counts support this clonotype. The chain couples TRBV7-2 to TRBJ2-5; the D gene is possibly TRBD2 (6 bases). CDR3 size: 14 residues. V was trimmed by 7 bases and J by 3 bases, leaving 15 bases between them. Germline V CDR1 and CDR2: SGHTA, FQGNSA. CDR3 sequence reads: CASTYSWGEETQYF. Written as DNA, the CDR3 is TGTGCCAGCACCTACAGTTGGGGGGAAGAGACCCAGTACTTC.

This clonotype was picked up many times. This rearrangement joins TRBV6-5 to TRBJ2-7; TRBD1 matches 9 bases. The J segment lost 5 bases and the V segment lost 4 bases, leaving 12 bases of the junction unmatched. Germline V gene sequence: CDR1 MNHEY, CDR2 SVGAGI. This CDR3 spans 16 amino acids. CDR3: CASSSKGGTGSHEQYF. The CDR3 coding sequence is TGTGCCAGCAGTTCCAAGGGCGGGACAGGGTCCCACGAGCAGTACTTC.

The V call is TRBV19, the J call TRBJ2-7; D is uncertain. The germline V gene encodes CDR1 LNHDA and CDR2 SQIVND (reference sequence). The CDR3 runs to 14 residues. Trimming left V 3 bases short and J 3 bases short, with 12 bases between. The CDR3 here is CASSIGLPIYEQYF. The DNA for the CDR3 is TGTGCCAGTAGTATTGGTCTACCGATCTACGAGCAGTACTTC. Filled out from reference TRBV19 and TRBJ2-7, the complete variable domain reads DGGITQSPKYLFRKEGQNVTLSCEQNLNHDAMYWYRQDPGQGLRLIYYSQIVNDFQKGDIAEGYSVSREKKESFPLTVTSAQKNPTAFYLCASSIGLPIYEQYFGPGTRLTVT.

This clonotype was seen ten or more times. The genes are TRBV29-1 and TRBJ2-5; TRBD2 aligns across 13 bases. J gave up 5 bases and V 5 bases, and 8 bases lay outside the gene matches. Germline CDR1 is SQVTM and CDR2 is ANQGSEA. There are 15 residues in the CDR3. The CDR3 sequence: CSVRLAGGHSETQYF. CDR3 bases: TGCAGCGTTCGACTAGCGGGGGGACACAGCGAGACCCAGTACTTC. Together with reference TRBV29-1 and TRBJ2-5, the CDR3 gives the full variable domain: SAVISQKPSRDICQRGTSLTIQCQVDSQVTMMFWYRQQPGQSLTLIATANQGSEATYESGFVIDKFPISRPNLTFSTLTVSNMSPEDSSIYLCSVRLAGGHSETQYFGPGTRLLVL.

This clonotype showed up many times. The chain is built from TRBV24-1 and TRBJ2-5; 10 bases are shared with TRBD1. V lost 3 bases, J lost 5 bases, and 5 bases stayed unmatched. Looked up from germline, CDR1 is KGHDR and CDR2 is SFDVKD. There are 15 residues in the CDR3. CDR3 sequence (DNA): TGTGCCACCAGTGATCGACAGGGGGCATTCGAGACCCAGTACTTC. It is translated as CATSDRQGAFETQYF.

Many counts were recorded for this clonotype. V gene TRBV2 combines with J gene TRBJ2-5, with D perhaps matching TRBD1 (6 bases). V was cut by 9 bases and J by 4 bases, with 12 bases left in between. The CDR3 spans 12 residues. Germline loops: CDR1 SNHLY, CDR2 FYNNEI. The CDR3 DNA follows: TGTGCCAGTCAGGGGTCGGGAGAGACCCAGTACTTC. Amino acid sequence: CASQGSGETQYF.

This clonotype was observed a few times. V and J are TRBV7-9 and TRBJ2-2; D is uncertain. CDR1 is SEHNR, CDR2 FQNEAQ, per germline (reference sequence). V was pared by 6 bases and J by 1 base, with 6 bases between. The CDR3 spans 13 residues. The CDR3 DNA follows: TGTGCCAGCAGTAAGATGAACACCGGGGAGCTGTTTTTT. This encodes CASSKMNTGELFF.

In its sample, this clonotype was seen many times. This chain uses TRBV6-5 with TRBJ1-1, with D perhaps matching TRBD1 (5 bases). Germline values: CDR1 MNHEY, CDR2 SVGAGI. This CDR3 is built from 14 residues. V lost 0 bases and J 4 bases, leaving 9 bases between the germline ends. CDR3 sequence reads: CASSYSGGATEAFF. Here the CDR3 DNA reads TGTGCCAGCAGTTACTCGGGGGGAGCCACTGAAGCTTTCTTT.

This clonotype was picked up a small number of times. This chain links TRBV6-1 with TRBJ2-5, with D perhaps being TRBD1 or TRBD2 (7 bases each). This CDR3 contains 17 residues. Deletions cut 2 bases from V and 3 bases from J, with 19 bases between. Germline V gene sequence: CDR1 MNHNS, CDR2 SASEGT. CDR3 in DNA: TGTGCCAGCAGTGAAAGATGGGGGAGGGGGCGTGAAGAGACCCAGTACTTC. This codes for CASSERWGRGREETQYF.

A few counts support this clonotype. This chain links TRBV4-1 with TRBJ2-5; 12 bases line up with TRBD2. The junction had 5 bases not matched to a gene; V was cut back by 1 base and J by 5 bases. Germline-derived CDR1 and CDR2 are MGHRA and YSYEKL. The CDR3 covers 16 residues. This CDR3 reads CASSQGASGGVETQYF. For the CDR3, the DNA is TGCGCCAGCAGCCAAGGAGCTAGCGGGGGGGTGGAGACCCAGTACTTC.

This sequence joins TRBV18 and TRBJ2-1; the D gene is possibly TRBD1 (5 bases). V was pared by 3 bases and J by 7 bases, with 19 bases between. Germline CDR1 and CDR2: KGHSH and LQKENI. The CDR3 sequence is 16 residues long. CDR3: CASSPPGHLARNEQFF. CDR3 DNA sequence: TGTGCCAGCTCACCCCCAGGACACCTCGCTAGGAATGAGCAGTTCTTC.

This clonotype was found many times. The V gene is TRBV5-1, the J gene TRBJ1-2; 9 bases are shared with TRBD1. Trimming removed 1 base from V and 7 bases from J; junction bases left unmatched: 11. Germline V CDR1 and CDR2: SGHRS, YFSETQ. This CDR3 comprises 16 residues. The CDR3 here is CASSLQQGAGSTGYTF. In nucleotides, the CDR3 is TGCGCCAGCAGCTTGCAACAGGGGGCAGGTTCAACTGGCTACACCTTC. Full variable domain (rest looked up from reference TRBV5-1 and TRBJ1-2): KAGVTQTPRYLIKTRGQQVTLSCSPISGHRSVSWYQQTPGQGLQFLFEYFSETQRNKGNFPGRFSGRQFSNSRSEMNVSTLELGDSALYLCASSLQQGAGSTGYTFGSGTRLTVV.

This clonotype was observed many times. The gene calls are TRBV7-9 and TRBJ1-1, with no clear D. Germline CDR1 and CDR2: SEHNR and FQNEAQ (reference sequence). The V end lost 3 bases, the J end lost 10 bases, and 12 bases lay between the germline ends. This CDR3 region has 12 residues. CDR3 residues: CASSFSESPAFF. The CDR3 DNA is TGTGCCAGCAGCTTTTCAGAGTCTCCAGCTTTCTTT.

This clonotype was seen many times. The chain links TRBV6-5 to TRBJ1-2; D is perhaps TRBD1 (5 bases). CDR3 length: 14 amino acids. Germline CDR1 and CDR2: MNHEY and SVGAGI. Trimming took off 4 bases at V and 3 bases at J, with 12 bases between the two ends. CDR3 sequence (DNA): TGTGCCAGCAGTTCCCCCGGGACCGACTATGGCTACACCTTC. Encoded protein: CASSSPGTDYGYTF.

Many counts were recorded for this clonotype. The rearrangement joins TRBV5-6 to TRBJ2-5; the D gene is possibly TRBD1 (5 bases). Between the trimmed V and J ends, which lost 5 bases and 3 bases, there was a span of 14 bases. The CDR3 spans 14 residues. Germline V gene data show CDR1 as SGHDT and CDR2 as YYEEEE. The CDR3 is CASSFGATEETQYF. The DNA of the CDR3 is TGTGCCAGCAGTTTTGGGGCGACAGAAGAGACCCAGTACTTC.

The chain recombines TRBV20-1 with TRBJ2-7; D perhaps matches TRBD1 (6 bases). Germline V lookup: CDR1 DFQATT, CDR2 SNEGSKA (reference sequence). The CDR3 is made up of 13 amino acids. The V gene lost 3 bases and the J gene lost 6 bases, with 15 bases spanning the gap. CDR3: CSASRDQGSEQYF. DNA of the CDR3: TGCAGTGCTAGCCGGGACCAGGGGAGCGAGCAGTACTTC.

The genes are TRBV12-3 or TRBV12-4 and TRBJ2-5; TRBD1 aligns across 10 bases. CDR3 length equals 16 residues. After removal of 5 bases from V and 5 bases from J, the junction contained 11 bases not matched to a gene. The CDR3 DNA reads TGTGCCAGCAGTGTTACGGGACAGGGGAATTCGGAGACCCAGTACTTC. Its translation is CASSVTGQGNSETQYF.

This clonotype has ten or more counts. This chain uses TRBV6-2 or TRBV6-3 with TRBJ2-5, with no clear D. Germline V CDR1 and CDR2: MNHEY, SVGEGT. There are 14 residues in the CDR3. V was clipped by 3 bases and J by 5 bases, with 13 bases between them. The CDR3 sequence is CASSYIEPAETQYF. As DNA, the CDR3 is TGTGCCAGCAGTTATATAGAGCCGGCCGAGACCCAGTACTTC.

Ten or more counts support this clonotype. The chain joins TRBV2 to TRBJ1-6; a weak D match, TRBD1 (5 bases). V dropped 3 bases and J dropped 6 bases, with 9 bases sitting between them. Germline CDR1 reads SNHLY; CDR2 reads FYNNEI. The length of the CDR3 is 14 residues. CDR3 nucleotide sequence: TGTGCCAGCAGTGAGTGGGGGAGTAATTCACCCCTCCACTTT. Protein: CASSEWGSNSPLHF.

The chain employs TRBV6-1 and TRBJ1-2, with 7 bases identical to TRBD1. This CDR3 has 14 amino acids. Unmatched junction bases numbered 11, after V lost 5 bases and J lost 8 bases. CDR1 and CDR2 from the germline V gene are MNHNS and SASEGT. CDR3 in DNA: TGTGCCAGCAGTCCTACAGGGGATTGGGACGGCTACACCTTC. Translated: CASSPTGDWDGYTF.

This clonotype was counted between two and nine times. The chain couples TRBV19 to TRBJ2-7, with D unclear. The germline gives CDR1 LNHDA, CDR2 SQIVND (reference sequence). The V and J ends lost 4 bases and 3 bases respectively, with 13 bases between them. The CDR3 contains 14 residues. CDR3 residues: CASSRGGPDYEQYF. The CDR3 bases are TGTGCCAGTAGTAGAGGCGGACCGGACTACGAGCAGTACTTC. The variable domain in full, completed from reference TRBV19 and TRBJ2-7, reads DGGITQSPKYLFRKEGQNVTLSCEQNLNHDAMYWYRQDPGQGLRLIYYSQIVNDFQKGDIAEGYSVSREKKESFPLTVTSAQKNPTAFYLCASSRGGPDYEQYFGPGTRLTVT.

This chain links TRBV5-1 with TRBJ1-2, with a possible D match to TRBD1 (5 bases). The CDR3 is made up of 16 amino acids. Germline CDR1 is SGHRS and CDR2 is YFSETQ. V was shortened by 0 bases and J by 6 bases, with 18 bases between the two germline ends. The CDR3 DNA reads TGCGCCAGCAGCTTGGAATCTATCAGGGCGAAAGATGGCTACACCTTC. Translation: CASSLESIRAKDGYTF.